What follows are 28 T cell receptor beta chains derived from one specimen sequenced in a study of metastatic and nonmetastatic thyroid tumors. No treatment of any kind had been given to any patient before thyroid surgery. TCRdb re-called the PCR reads with MiXCR. The profile shows more than 40,000 clones, roughly 3.1% of them singletons. The sample was blood. Every receptor here comes from a female donor with papillary thyroid cancer or a benign thyroid nodule (not recorded which). Some clones in this sample may be carry-over from other donors' samples.

Comments on this clone: Given a much more abundant clone one base away, this may be a read error. In the same sample, other DNA sequences code for this CDR3. The chain has TRBV28 and TRBJ1-1, with D uncertain. In germline, CDR1 is MDHEN, CDR2 SYDVKM. Trimming took off 6 bases at V and 1 base at J, with 15 bases between the two ends. The CDR3 runs to 15 residues. CDR3 residues: CASSLDPPQNTEAFF. The CDR3 coding sequence is TGTGCCAGCAGCCTAGATCCACCACAGAACACTGAAGCTTTCTTT.

This clone showed up many times. The chain recombines TRBV5-1 with TRBJ2-3; 13 bases are a match to TRBD2. The CDR3 runs 16 residues. V lost 7 bases to trimming and J lost 5 bases; unmatched junction nucleotides: 10. CDR1 and CDR2 (germline): SGHRS, YFSETQ. In DNA, the CDR3 is TGCGCCAGCGCCTCAACTAGCGGGAGGGCCGTAGATACGCAGTATTTT. Amino acids: CASASTSGRAVDTQYF.

This clone was seen at least ten times. The rearrangement joins TRBV6-5 to TRBJ1-4; D unresolved. CDR3 size: 15 residues. V was pared by 2 bases and J by 0 bases, with 7 bases between. Germline V gives CDR1 MNHEY, CDR2 SVGAGI. The CDR3 sequence: CASSYVGPTNEKLFF. The CDR3 bases are TGTGCCAGCAGTTACGTCGGCCCAACTAATGAAAAACTGTTTTTT.

This clone was observed at least ten times. The chain carries TRBV5-1 and TRBJ2-1, with TRBD2 matching over 11 bases. Germline V gene lookup returns CDR1 SGHRS and CDR2 YFSETQ. The CDR3 has 19 residues. Trimming removed 1 base from V and 0 bases from J; junction bases left unmatched: 9. CDR3 protein: CASSLLSGLAVSSYNEQFF. The CDR3 DNA follows: TGCGCCAGCAGCTTGTTGTCGGGACTAGCGGTAAGCTCCTACAATGAGCAGTTCTTC.

At least ten counts were recorded for this clone. V and J are TRBV19 and TRBJ1-2, with D possibly matching TRBD1 (5 bases). In germline, CDR1 is LNHDA, CDR2 SQIVND (reference sequence). This CDR3 has 13 residues. Trimming pared 6 bases from V and 8 bases from J, leaving 16 bases between. CDR3 sequence (DNA): TGTGCCAGTAGCCTTCAGGGTGGAGGGGGCTACACCTTC. This translates into CASSLQGGGGYTF.

This clone was observed a few times. The CDR3 DNA reads TGTGCCAGCAGTCGAGGGACTTCAGCCTACTACGAGCAGTACTTC. This encodes CASSRGTSAYYEQYF. V usage is TRBV27 and J usage is TRBJ2-7; a weak D match, TRBD2 (6 bases). Between the trimmed V and J ends, which lost 5 bases and 3 bases, there was a span of 17 bases. The germline V gene encodes CDR1 MNHEY and CDR2 SMNVEV (reference sequence). The CDR3 runs to 15 residues.

The table lists this clone with many counts. The CDR3 DNA reads as TGTGCCAGCAGCCACCGGGTAGCGAAGCGGCCTTACAATGAGCAGTTCTTC. Protein product: CASSHRVAKRPYNEQFF. The V and J genes are TRBV28 and TRBJ2-1, with D possibly being TRBD2 (5 bases). The CDR3 extends over 17 amino acids. V lost 6 bases, J lost 4 bases, and 22 bases lay in between. Germline V gene sequence: CDR1 MDHEN, CDR2 SYDVKM.

This clone was counted at least ten times. The chain has TRBV6-1 and TRBJ1-1; TRBD1 agrees at 7 bases. After removal of 5 bases from V and 3 bases from J, the junction contained 9 bases not matched to a gene. The V gene's germline CDR1 is MNHNS and CDR2 SASEGT. The CDR3 has 15 residues. This CDR3 reads CASSPRAGGYTEAFF. The DNA for the CDR3 is TGTGCCAGCAGTCCTCGGGCAGGGGGATACACTGAAGCTTTCTTT.

The chain recombines TRBV28 with TRBJ1-1; D not certain. From germline, CDR1 is MDHEN and CDR2 SYDVKM. The CDR3 spans 14 residues. V was cut by 2 bases and J by 0 bases, with 7 bases left in between. The CDR3 spells CASSLVNLNTEAFF. Here the CDR3 DNA reads TGTGCCAGCAGTTTAGTTAACTTGAACACTGAAGCTTTCTTT.

This clone was seen repeatedly, ten times or more. The J gene is TRBJ2-7, the V gene TRBV29-1; TRBD2 aligns across 10 bases. V lost 4 bases to trimming and J lost 5 bases; unmatched junction nucleotides: 2. The germline gives CDR1 SQVTM, CDR2 ANQGSEA. The CDR3 contains 12 residues. The CDR3 spells CSVGAGGHEQYF. CDR3 bases: TGCAGCGTTGGAGCGGGAGGGCACGAGCAGTACTTC.

This clone was detected many times. The chain recombines TRBV20-1 with TRBJ2-4; D perhaps matches TRBD1 (6 bases). The V gene's germline CDR1 is DFQATT and CDR2 SNEGSKA (reference sequence). The CDR3 consists of 13 residues. V gave up 5 bases and J gave up 6 bases, with 14 bases separating them. CDR3 DNA: TGCAGTGCTCGGGACGGGACACTAAACATTCAGTACTTC. This translates into CSARDGTLNIQYF.

In its sample, this clone was seen many times. The rearrangement uses TRBV6-1 and TRBJ2-1; D is possibly TRBD2 (6 bases). Between the trimmed V and J ends, which lost 8 bases and 3 bases, there was a span of 14 bases. Germline V lookup: CDR1 MNHNS, CDR2 SASEGT. The CDR3 is 14 residues long. Written as DNA, the CDR3 is TGTGCCAGCTCGGAGGGCCCTAACTACAATGAGCAGTTCTTC. This sequence encodes CASSEGPNYNEQFF.

This rearrangement joins TRBV11-2 to TRBJ2-7; the D gene is possibly TRBD2 (5 bases). The CDR3 has 12 residues. Germline V lookup: CDR1 SGHAT, CDR2 FQNNGV. V was clipped by 4 bases and J by 6 bases, with 10 bases between them. CDR3 bases: TGTGCCAGCAGCTCGGACCGGGGCGAGCAGTACTTC. Translation gives CASSSDRGEQYF.

The table lists this clone with a few counts. At the DNA level, this CDR3 is encoded by other sequences in the same sample as well. The chain couples TRBV6-4 to TRBJ2-3; 8 nucleotides align to TRBD2. V shed 3 bases and J 6 bases; nucleotides not matched to a gene: 11. Looked up from germline, CDR1 is MRHNA and CDR2 is SNTAGT. This CDR3 contains 16 residues. This CDR3 is CASSDSAGGGADTQYF. The CDR3 coding sequence is TGTGCCAGCAGTGATTCGGCGGGAGGCGGTGCGGATACGCAGTATTTT.

In its sample, this clone was seen a few times. It may be a read error: a sequence one base away is much more abundant. This chain joins TRBV3-1 and TRBJ2-3; 9 nucleotides agree with TRBD2. Germline assignment: CDR1 LGHDT and CDR2 YNNKEL (reference sequence). V shed 3 bases, J shed 2 bases, and the junction held 6 bases outside the gene matches. There are 16 residues in the CDR3. The CDR3 here is CASSQRTSESTDTQYF. CDR3 nucleotides: TGTGCCAGCAGCCAGAGGACTAGCGAGTCCACAGATACGCAGTATTTT.

This clone appeared many times. The CDR3 carries no conserved terminal phenylalanine or tryptophan, so it likely arises from a read error. The rearrangement uses TRBV6-1 and TRBJ2-7, with 8 bases lining up with TRBD2. This CDR3 has 13 amino acids. After removal of 7 bases from V and 6 bases from J, the junction contained 8 bases not matched to a gene. Germline V gives CDR1 MNHNS, CDR2 SASEGT. The CDR3 here is CASIRAGGCEQYL. In nucleotides, the CDR3 is TGTGCCAGCATAAGGGCGGGAGGTTGCGAGCAGTACCTC.

This clone has ten or more counts. This chain connects TRBV20-1 to TRBJ2-7; D not certain. Trimming took 0 bases from V and 3 from J, leaving 12 bases between them. In germline, CDR1 is DFQATT, CDR2 SNEGSKA (reference sequence). The CDR3 spans 14 residues. The CDR3 protein is CSARDHSKGYEQYF. The CDR3 nucleotides are TGCAGTGCTAGAGACCACAGCAAAGGCTACGAGCAGTACTTC.

This clone was seen at least ten times. The V call is TRBV20-1, the J call TRBJ1-2, with a tentative D call TRBD1 (5 bases). Trimming took 2 bases from V and 10 from J, leaving 20 bases between them. From germline, CDR1 is DFQATT and CDR2 SNEGSKA (reference sequence). This CDR3 is built from 14 residues. CDR3 coding DNA: TGCAGTGCTAGACCGGGACGGGGAGTGGATACCTACACCTTC. It codes for CSARPGRGVDTYTF.

Many counts were recorded for this clone. V and J are TRBV30 and TRBJ2-2; D is uncertain. V was clipped by 0 bases and J by 5 bases, with 16 bases between them. CDR3 length equals 16 residues. CDR1 and CDR2 from the germline V gene are GTSNPN and SVGIG (reference sequence). CDR3 in amino acids: CAWSVVRASRTGELFF. The CDR3 DNA follows: TGTGCCTGGAGTGTGGTTCGGGCTAGTAGGACCGGGGAGCTGTTTTTT.

This clone showed up many times. The chain is built from TRBV6-1 and TRBJ1-5; D unclear. Trimming took 11 bases from V and 0 from J, leaving 17 bases between them. Per germline, CDR1 MNHNS and CDR2 SASEGT. The CDR3 covers 15 residues. Written as DNA, the CDR3 is TGTGCCTCCTGGGGAGATTCTTATAGCAATCAGCCCCAGCATTTT. It encodes CASWGDSYSNQPQHF.

This clone was detected many times. The V gene is TRBV3-1, the J gene TRBJ2-3; D might be TRBD2 (5 bases). The CDR3 extends over 15 amino acids. Germline CDR1 and CDR2: LGHDT and YNNKEL (reference sequence). V was shortened by 3 bases and J by 6 bases, with 16 bases between the two germline ends. The CDR3 loop is CASSQAGWLGDTQYF. The CDR3 DNA reads as TGTGCCAGCAGCCAGGCGGGCTGGTTGGGGGATACGCAGTATTTT.

This clone appeared many times. The DNA of the CDR3 is TGTGCCAGTAGTATAGATCGGGGAGGTTTTTTCCCCTACGAGCAGTACTTC. This gives the protein CASSIDRGGFFPYEQYF. V usage is TRBV19 and J usage is TRBJ2-7, with TRBD2 as a possible D gene (6 bases). Trimming removed 0 bases at V and 2 bases at J, with 17 bases between. Per germline, CDR1 LNHDA and CDR2 SQIVND (reference sequence). The CDR3 is 17 residues long.

Relative to its sample, this clone is medium-sized (0.01 to 0.1%). The rearrangement links TRBV2 to TRBJ2-2, with unresolved D. CDR3 size: 14 residues. Germline V gene sequence: CDR1 SNHLY, CDR2 FYNNEI. The V end lost 4 bases, the J end lost 1 base, and 7 bases lay between the germline ends. The CDR3 spells CASSGYLNTGELFF. CDR3 nucleotides: TGTGCCAGCAGTGGCTACCTGAACACCGGGGAGCTGTTTTTT.

This clone was picked up many times. The rearrangement uses TRBV27 and TRBJ2-7; tentatively, D is TRBD2 (6 bases). V was trimmed by 4 bases and J by 2 bases, leaving 18 bases between them. This CDR3 region has 16 residues. Germline CDR1 and CDR2: MNHEY and SMNVEV (reference sequence). The CDR3 bases are TGTGCCAGCAGTTCCCCGGAAAGCGGGCCGGCCTACGAGCAGTACTTC. This sequence encodes CASSSPESGPAYEQYF.

V is TRBV12-3 or TRBV12-4 and J is TRBJ2-2; either TRBD1 or TRBD2 may supply D (5 bases each). The V gene lost 6 bases and the J gene lost 2 bases, with 19 bases spanning the gap. The CDR3 has 17 amino acids. The CDR3 coding sequence is TGTGCCAGCAGCCCCACCCCCTTGGGACCAAACACCGGGGAGCTGTTTTTT. It is translated as CASSPTPLGPNTGELFF.

This clone came up many times. The chain combines TRBV9 with TRBJ2-5; D call uncertain. The V end was cut by 0 bases, the J end by 5 bases, with 11 bases between. The CDR3 has 14 amino acids. In germline, CDR1 is SGDLS, CDR2 YYNGEE. In nucleotides, the CDR3 is TGTGCCAGCAGCGTAGGGAGTGGGCGTGAGACCCAGTACTTC. Its translation: CASSVGSGRETQYF.

This clone has at least ten counts. The J gene is TRBJ1-5, the V gene TRBV5-5; a possible D gene is TRBD1 (5 bases). The CDR3 totals 16 residues. CDR1 and CDR2 from the germline V gene are SGHKS and YYEKEE (reference sequence). V lost 2 bases to trimming and J lost 3 bases, with 15 bases between them. CDR3 DNA: TGTGCCAGCAGCTTTGTGTTGGGGGACCCCAATCAGCCCCAGCATTTT. The encoded protein is CASSFVLGDPNQPQHF. Combining the CDR3 with reference TRBV5-5 and TRBJ1-5 gives the whole variable domain DAGVTQSPTHLIKTRGQQVTLRCSPISGHKSVSWYQQVLGQGPQFIFQYYEKEERGRGNFPDRFSARQFPNYSSELNVNALLLGDSALYLCASSFVLGDPNQPQHFGDGTRLSIL.

In its sample, this clone was seen many times. The J gene is TRBJ2-3, the V gene TRBV10-2; D is uncertain. V lost 8 bases, J lost 0 bases, and 3 bases lay in between. This CDR3 spans 11 amino acids. The germline gives CDR1 WSHSY, CDR2 SAAADI. The DNA of the CDR3 is TGCGCCAGCTCTAGCACAGATACGCAGTATTTT. Residues: CASSSTDTQYF.